Detailed here is one T cell receptor (beta chain). What it binds is unknown. No sorting of T cells preceded isolation of total RNA from whole blood. The data belong to a study of monozygotic twins with inflammatory bowel disease. Study-wide findings and caveats: Whether twins were concordant or discordant made no difference to repertoire similarity, possibly from limited power.

Per germline, CDR1 SGDLS and CDR2 YYNGEE. The CDR3 sequence is 18 residues long. For every sample, eight separate reactions were used to make cDNA. Template-switch reactions added UMIs with a 6-nucleotide sample barcode. TCRdb reanalyzed the 5' RACE reads, giving one entry per CDR3 protein sequence and no DNA. The sample includes roughly 150,000 distinct CDR3 sequences. This clonotype was sampled from a human donor with ulcerative colitis or Crohn's disease, or a healthy co-twin of an affected twin (not recorded which). V usage is TRBV9 and J usage is TRBJ2-2; TCRdb's D gene call, TRBD2, goes unchecked for lack of DNA. Sequenced: blood. CDR3 loop: CASSPRTSGGGNTGELFF.